One sample yielded the 27 T cell receptor beta chains listed below, sequenced in a study of tumor-infiltrating lymphocytes in primary liver carcinoma (dated by TCRdb to 2015 to 2018). Blood RNA was extracted from unsorted whole blood with TRIzol reagent; germline DNA came from the DNeasy Blood & Tissue kit. This sample was sequenced with an Illumina HiSeq 2500. Using a constant-region primer and ProtoScript II reverse transcriptase, TCRbeta-specific cDNA was reverse-transcribed from about 460 ng total RNA. Three nested multiplex PCR rounds, following a slightly modified ARM-PCR procedure, were used to build the TCRbeta libraries. Each of the first two PCR rounds ran for about 10 cycles and used multiplex TRBV1-TRBV30 forward primers together with a Cbeta reverse primer. Through fastp at Q25 and MiXCR, TCRdb rebuilt clones from the public reads, retaining in-frame beta chains. Every distinct CDR3 protein forms one entry, paired with its most common genes and DNA. The sample table shows nearly 200,000 distinct CDR3 sequences, and about two thirds are seen once. The biggest ten clones account for 7% to 8.5% of the sample.

Sequenced sample: peripheral blood. Receptor source: a woman in her sixties with primary liver carcinoma and hepatitis B virus infection.

This chain joins TRBV5-1 and TRBJ2-2; 7 bases align to TRBD1. With V trimmed by 6 bases and J by 5 bases, 7 bases remained unmatched. Germline CDR1 is SGHRS and CDR2 is YFSETQ. The length of the CDR3 is 14 residues. The CDR3 spells CASNSGTATGELFF. CDR3 DNA sequence: TGCGCCAGCAACTCCGGGACAGCAACCGGGGAGCTGTTTTTT.

With respect to this clonotype: At one end the junction does not follow the germline gene, possibly because of a read error. The chain has TRBV5-6 and TRBJ1-2; a possible D gene is TRBD1 (5 bases). The germline V gene encodes CDR1 SGHDT and CDR2 YYEEEE. This CDR3 has 13 amino acids. CDR3 sequence (DNA): TGTGCAAGCAGCTTGCGTCGGGACTATTGCTACACCTTC. Its translation is CASSLRRDYCYTF.

This clonotype was counted ten times or more. The V and J genes are TRBV12-5 and TRBJ2-7; unclear D gene. Germline-derived CDR1 and CDR2 are LGHNT and FRNRAP. Trimming shortened V by 5 bases and J by 0 bases, and 11 bases separated the two germline ends. The CDR3 runs to 14 residues. CDR3: CASGMRYPSYEQYF. CDR3 sequence (DNA): TGTGCTAGTGGTATGAGATACCCCTCCTACGAGCAGTACTTC.

In regard to this clonotype: A much larger clone differs by one base, so this may be a read error. The chain joins TRBV6-5 to TRBJ2-7; 8 positions match TRBD2. V lost 7 bases to trimming and J lost 9 bases; unmatched junction nucleotides: 17. Germline CDR1 MNHEY, CDR2 SVGAGI. This CDR3 is 15 amino acids long. CDR3 in amino acids: CASKALQGLVDGQYF. The CDR3, as DNA: TGTGCCAGCAAAGCCTTACAGGGACTAGTCGACGGGCAGTACTTC.

The V and J genes are TRBV20-1 and TRBJ2-3, with 7 positions matching TRBD1. In germline, CDR1 is DFQATT, CDR2 SNEGSKA (reference sequence). The CDR3 contains 14 residues. The ends lost 6 bases at V and 0 bases at J; junction bases unmatched: 6. The DNA for the CDR3 is TGCAGTGCGAAGACAGGGATAAGCACAGATACGCAGTATTTT. The encoded protein is CSAKTGISTDTQYF.

As to this clonotype: A read error may produce the germline difference seen at one junction end. This rearrangement joins TRBV11-2 to TRBJ2-1, with 9 positions matching TRBD2. Germline CDR1 is SGHAT and CDR2 is FQNNGV. This CDR3 spans 17 amino acids. CDR3 in DNA: TGTGCCATCAGCTTAAAAGTCCTAGCGGGGCCCCCCAATGAGCAGTTCTTC. This gives the protein CAISLKVLAGPPNEQFF.

This clonotype was detected ten times or more. The chain couples TRBV11-2 to TRBJ2-3; 9 positions agree with TRBD2. Per germline, CDR1 SGHAT and CDR2 FQNNGV. J lost 4 bases, V lost 5 bases, and 4 bases had no gene match. The CDR3 runs 14 residues. The CDR3 reads CASSPRLAADTQYF. CDR3 nucleotides: TGTGCCAGCAGCCCCCGACTAGCGGCAGATACGCAGTATTTT.

In this sample, this clonotype turned up a few times. The V call is TRBV5-1, the J call TRBJ2-1, with D possibly being TRBD1 or TRBD2 (6 bases each). From germline, CDR1 is SGHRS and CDR2 YFSETQ. V was pared by 4 bases and J by 7 bases, with 21 bases between. This CDR3 region has 16 residues. CDR3 DNA: TGCGCCAGCAGCCAATTACAGGGTCTCGGGAGTAATGAGCAGTTCTTC. It codes for CASSQLQGLGSNEQFF.

This clonotype was counted at least ten times. J is TRBJ1-2 and V is TRBV6-5; 11 bases are a match to TRBD1. The CDR3 is made up of 16 amino acids. The J segment lost 3 bases and the V segment lost 2 bases, leaving 5 bases of the junction unmatched. Germline CDR1 MNHEY, CDR2 SVGAGI. The CDR3 DNA follows: TGTGCCAGCAGTTACCTACGGACAGGGGGCCACTATGGCTACACCTTC. Translated: CASSYLRTGGHYGYTF.

A single count supports this clonotype. This may arise from a read error, as a much more abundant clone is one base away. The chain employs TRBV13 and TRBJ2-1, with TRBD2 matching over 9 bases. In germline, CDR1 is PRHDT, CDR2 FYEKMQ (reference sequence). The junction had 8 bases not matched to a gene; V was cut back by 3 bases and J by 8 bases. This CDR3 comprises 15 residues. CDR3 in amino acids: CASSFGTSWWDEQFF. DNA for the CDR3: TGTGCCAGCAGCTTTGGGACTAGCTGGTGGGATGAGCAGTTCTTC.

The CDR3 spells CARCLESGQKSPLHF. CDR3 DNA: TGTGCCAGATGCTTAGAGTCGGGACAGAAATCACCCCTCCACTTT. The chain recombines TRBV11-2 with TRBJ1-6, with 7 positions matching TRBD1. The V and J ends lost 9 bases and 10 bases, in that order; junction bases with no gene match: 15. CDR1 is SGHAT and CDR2 is FQNNGV in the germline V gene. This CDR3 has 15 amino acids. Variable domain in full (rest from reference TRBV11-2 and TRBJ1-6): EAGVAQSPRYKIIEKRQSVAFWCNPISGHATLYWYQQILGQGPKLLIQFQNNGVVDDSQLPKDRFSAERLKGVDSTLKIQPAKLEDSAVYLCARCLESGQKSPLHFGNGTRLTVT.

A note on this clonotype: A single base separates this from a much larger clone, so it may be a read error. The chain uses TRBV6-5 and TRBJ1-4; no clear D. Trimming took off 4 bases at V and 6 bases at J, with 6 bases between the two ends. This CDR3 has 12 amino acids. CDR1 is MNHEY, CDR2 SVGAGI, per germline. This chain's CDR3 is CASSSRHEKLFF. CDR3 in DNA: TGTGCCAGCAGTTCAAGGCATGAAAAACTGTTTTTT.

In the case of this clonotype: As the CDR3 is not closed by the conserved phenylalanine or tryptophan, this likely results from a read error. Because the CDR3's place on the DNA is in doubt, the DNA is left out and the CDR3 is given as listed by TCRdb. The gene calls are TRBV6-5 and TRBJ2-1; TRBD2 was called by the table and not checked on the DNA. Counting both end residues, the CDR3 totals 16 amino acids. The germline V gene encodes CDR1 MNHEY and CDR2 SVGAGI. CDR3: CASTPHSDGRANEQSL.

Concerning this clonotype itself: A much larger clone differs from this one at a single base, so this may be a read error. The chain uses TRBV29-1 and TRBJ1-1; D may be TRBD1 (6 bases). CDR3 size: 12 residues. Germline-derived CDR1 and CDR2 are SQVTM and ANQGSEA. The CDR3 DNA reads TGCAGCGTTGCTGGGGGGCCGACTGAAACTTTCTTT. It yields the protein CSVAGGPTETFF.

Comment on this clonotype: One junction end disagrees with the germline gene, perhaps due to a read error. The chain is built from TRBV11-3 and TRBJ2-7; 9 bases line up with TRBD1. CDR3 length: 15 residues. The germline V gene has CDR1 SGHNT and CDR2 YENEEA. CDR3 region: CASSLGTGGSLEKYF. Here the CDR3 DNA reads TGTGCTAGCAGCTTAGGTACAGGGGGCTCCCTCGAGAAGTACTTC.

V and J are TRBV29-1 and TRBJ1-5; no firm D call. The V end was cut by 6 bases, the J end by 6 bases, with 15 bases between. Germline assignment: CDR1 SQVTM and CDR2 ANQGSEA. CDR3 size: 13 residues. The CDR3 spells CSVLVSEGQPQHF. The CDR3 DNA follows: TGCAGCGTCTTAGTTTCGGAGGGTCAGCCCCAGCATTTT.

To note about this clonotype: A much larger clone lies one base from this, so it may be a read error. This chain links TRBV6-1 with TRBJ2-3; D call uncertain. The CDR3 is 15 amino acids. V was shortened by 8 bases and J by 4 bases, with 19 bases between the two germline ends. In germline, CDR1 is MNHNS, CDR2 SASEGT. The CDR3 nucleotides are TGTGCCAGCGGAGAAGATAGTAGGGTCCCAGATACGCAGTATTTT. Protein product: CASGEDSRVPDTQYF.

The rearrangement links TRBV5-1 to TRBJ2-2; D not resolved. V lost 4 bases and J lost 5, with 12 bases in between. The V gene's germline CDR1 is SGHRS and CDR2 YFSETQ. This CDR3 is built from 14 residues. CDR3 sequence (DNA): TGCGCCAGCAGCATGGCCAAGACTACCGGGGAGCTGTTTTTT. Translated: CASSMAKTTGELFF.

The genes are TRBV11-2 and TRBJ2-5; 9 bases agree with TRBD2. V shed 4 bases and J 7 bases; nucleotides not matched to a gene: 13. Looked up from germline, CDR1 is SGHAT and CDR2 is FQNNGV. This CDR3 has 16 residues. CDR3 loop: CASSYSRSSGRGTQYF. In DNA, the CDR3 is TGTGCCAGCAGCTACTCACGTAGTAGCGGGAGAGGGACCCAGTACTTC.

Worth noting for this clonotype: This could be a read error, since a much larger clone is one nucleotide away. This chain connects TRBV10-3 to TRBJ2-2; D may be TRBD2 (5 bases). Germline V lookup: CDR1 ENHRY, CDR2 SYGVKD. The CDR3 sequence is 16 residues long. V was trimmed by 4 bases and J by 9 bases, leaving 21 bases between them. The CDR3 is CAISGSGGIVARELFF. The DNA for the CDR3 is TGTGCCATCAGTGGCTCTGGAGGCATCGTGGCCAGGGAGCTGTTTTTT.

This sequence joins TRBV28 and TRBJ2-5; perhaps TRBD1 as D (7 bases). The CDR3 length is 13 residues. Deletions cut 3 bases from V and 4 bases from J, with 9 bases between. Germline V lookup: CDR1 MDHEN, CDR2 SYDVKM. The CDR3 region has the DNA TGTGCCAGCAGTTTTCAGGGGGGAGAGACCCAGTACTTC. Translated, it gives CASSFQGGETQYF.

For the CDR3, the DNA is TGTGCCAGCAGCCTCCTTCCACTGATGTCCCTTCGCGGGACCGGGGAGCTGTTTTTT. As protein: CASSLLPLMSLRGTGELFF. V and J are TRBV6-1 and TRBJ2-2, with D possibly matching TRBD2 (5 bases). The CDR3 spans 19 residues. V lost 6 bases, J lost 5 bases, and 28 bases lay in between. CDR1 MNHNS and CDR2 SASEGT come from the germline V gene.

The V and J genes are TRBV5-1 and TRBJ1-3, with D tentatively TRBD1 (5 bases). V lost 3 bases, J lost 4 bases, and 14 bases lay in between. This CDR3 comprises 15 residues. Looked up from germline, CDR1 is SGHRS and CDR2 is YFSETQ. For the CDR3, the DNA is TGCGCCAGCAGCTCGAATGGGGGAACCGGAAACACCATATATTTT. Protein product: CASSSNGGTGNTIYF.

The sample holds many counts of this clonotype. CDR3 sequence reads: CASSLAARERQETQYF. The CDR3 nucleotides read TGTGCCAGCAGCTTGGCGGCCCGGGAACGGCAAGAGACCCAGTACTTC. The chain has TRBV5-6 and TRBJ2-5; D may be TRBD2 (5 bases). The CDR3 is made up of 16 amino acids. The ends were cut back, 0 bases at V and 2 bases at J, with 14 bases in the middle. CDR1 and CDR2 from the germline V gene are SGHDT and YYEEEE.

Of note for this clonotype: At one of its ends the junction is not consistent with the germline gene, which may arise from a read error. V usage is TRBV11-2 and J usage is TRBJ2-1; 7 positions match TRBD2. The CDR3 contains 15 residues. Germline CDR1 SGHAT, CDR2 FQNNGV. The DNA for the CDR3 is TGTGCCAGCAGCTGGTCCAACGGGACTAACAATGATCAGTTCTTC. Translating gives CASSWSNGTNNDQFF.

Turning to this clonotype: A read error may explain this, as a much larger clone is one base away. CDR3 sequence: CASSARQWSYYEQYF. CDR3 nucleotide sequence: TGTGCCAGCAGTGCCCGACAGTGGAGTTACTACGAGCAGTACTTC. The chain links TRBV6-1 to TRBJ2-7, with D perhaps TRBD1 (5 bases). Per the germline V gene, CDR1 is MNHNS and CDR2 is SASEGT. Trimming pared 4 bases from V and 3 bases from J, leaving 16 bases between. The CDR3 covers 15 residues.

This clonotype was found once. The chain recombines TRBV7-3 with TRBJ2-3; D not certain. The CDR3 spans 17 residues. V lost 5 bases to trimming and J lost 0 bases, with 18 bases between them. CDR1 SGHTA and CDR2 FQGTGA come from the germline V gene. CDR3 nucleotides: TGTGCCAGCAGCGTACTACCGACCGCAGCTAGCACAGATACGCAGTATTTT. Residues: CASSVLPTAASTDTQYF.